These 9 T cell receptor beta chains were sequenced from one sample in a study of CD8+CD57+ T cells in acquired aplastic anemia. Genomic DNA constituted the template upon which TCR beta VDJ and CDR3 profiling was performed. TCRdb reprocessed the reads with MiXCR, giving one entry per CDR3 protein. This repertoire shows roughly 200,000 distinct CDR3 sequences, 55% to 65% found once; its top ten account for roughly 43%. Patients sequenced had flow cytometry evidence of CD8+CD57+ cell expansion. Sequencing input: sorted CD4+, CD8+, or CD8+CD57+ T cells (not recorded which) from PBMCs. Every receptor here comes from a human donor with aplastic anemia.

This clonotype was seen at least ten times. This chain connects TRBV14 to TRBJ1-4; TRBD1 agrees at 8 bases. J lost 8 bases, V lost 4 bases, and 6 bases had no gene match. Germline V lookup: CDR1 SGHDN, CDR2 FVKESK. The CDR3 runs to 14 residues. This chain's CDR3 is CASSPRTGNEKLFF. In nucleotides, the CDR3 is TGTGCCAGCAGCCCGCGGACAGGGAACGAAAAACTGTTTTTT. Combining the CDR3 with reference TRBV14 and TRBJ1-4 gives the whole variable domain EAGVTQFPSHSVIEKGQTVTLRCDPISGHDNLYWYRRVMGKEIKFLLHFVKESKQDESGMPNNRFLAERTGGTYSTLKVQPAELEDSGVYFCASSPRTGNEKLFFGSGTQLSVL.

CDR3 coding DNA: TGTGCCAGCAGTTACCCCCGGACTAGCGGGGGGTCCTACGAGCAGTACTTC. Translation: CASSYPRTSGGSYEQYF. The chain combines TRBV6-2 or TRBV6-3 with TRBJ2-7, with TRBD2 matching over 14 bases. The CDR3 sequence is 17 residues long. Germline V gives CDR1 MNHEY, CDR2 SVGEGT. Trimming cost V 2 bases and J 1 base; bases outside gene matches: 4.

This clonotype was counted a single time. This sequence joins TRBV2 and TRBJ2-2; 15 nucleotides match TRBD2. With V trimmed by 8 bases and J by 5 bases, 6 bases remained unmatched. The CDR3 contains 16 residues. Germline V lookup: CDR1 SNHLY, CDR2 FYNNEI. CDR3 sequence: CASHPGLAGGTGELFF. As DNA, the CDR3 is TGTGCCAGCCACCCGGGACTAGCGGGAGGAACCGGGGAGCTGTTTTTT.

This clonotype was observed a single time. V and J are TRBV11-2 and TRBJ2-7; the D is unclear. V shed 5 bases and J shed 1 base, with 15 bases lying between them. CDR3 size: 15 residues. Germline V gives CDR1 SGHAT, CDR2 FQNNGV. In DNA form, the CDR3 reads TGTGCCAGCAGCCCCTTCCCCGCCAATTCCTACGAGCAGTACTTC. Encoded protein: CASSPFPANSYEQYF.

This chain's CDR3 is CATSREQGPYEQYF. In DNA, the CDR3 is TGTGCCACCAGCAGAGAACAAGGACCCTACGAGCAGTACTTC. The chain joins TRBV15 to TRBJ2-7; D uncertain. This CDR3 comprises 14 residues. Germline CDR1 is LNHNV and CDR2 is YYDKDF (reference sequence). Between the trimmed V and J ends, which lost 0 bases and 2 bases, there was a span of 8 bases.

There are many counts of this clonotype. This chain connects TRBV12-3 or TRBV12-4 to TRBJ2-2; perhaps D is TRBD1 or TRBD2 (6 bases each). V lost 1 base and J lost 5, with 17 bases in between. This CDR3 region has 17 residues. The CDR3 region is CASSLVPGAPDTGELFF. Here the CDR3 DNA reads TGTGCCAGCAGTTTAGTTCCGGGGGCCCCCGATACCGGGGAGCTGTTTTTT.

This clonotype was found a few times. The chain employs TRBV19 and TRBJ2-2, with a tentative D call TRBD1 (7 bases). The CDR3 sequence is 14 residues long. The germline CDR1 and CDR2 sequences are LNHDA and SQIVND (reference sequence). The ends were cut back, 7 bases at V and 4 bases at J, with 13 bases in the middle. The CDR3 DNA is TGTGCCAGTAAGGAGGGGGCGAGCACCGGGGAGCTGTTTTTT. Translating it yields CASKEGASTGELFF.

A word on this clonotype: At one boundary the junction diverges from the germline segment, which might be a read error. V usage is TRBV20-1 and J usage is TRBJ1-2, with 7 bases that match TRBD1. This CDR3 is built from 13 residues. Germline V lookup: CDR1 DFQATT, CDR2 SNEGSKA (reference sequence). The CDR3 nucleotides read TGCAGTGCTAGAGGACAGGGTAACTATGGCTTCACCTTC. Its translation: CSARGQGNYGFTF.

This clonotype was seen repeatedly, ten times or more. The rearrangement joins TRBV7-6 to TRBJ2-2; 9 bases fit TRBD2. J lost 1 base, V lost 5 bases, and 5 bases had no gene match. The V gene's germline CDR1 is SGHVS and CDR2 FNYEAQ. The CDR3 consists of 16 residues. This CDR3 is CASSPLSGGNTGELFF. CDR3 DNA: TGTGCCAGCAGCCCCCTTAGCGGGGGGAACACCGGGGAGCTGTTTTTT.